This TCR beta chain was sequenced for a study of cytomegalovirus exposure and HLA in healthy donors. With V trimmed by 2 bases and J by 0 bases, 6 bases remained unmatched. CDR3 length: 16 residues. CDR1 and CDR2 from the germline V gene are LGHNA and YNFKEQ. The PCR employed 60 Vbeta primers together with 13 Jbeta primers. Repertoires were generated with immunoSEQ multiplex PCR, while TCRdb's copy carries only in-frame clones and drops some. The sample records roughly 77,000 clones, over 65% being singletons. The J gene is TRBJ1-1, the V gene TRBV4-2, with 7 bases aligning to TRBD1. Sequencing used PBMCs. This sequence was found in a man aged 35 to 55 in good health and CMV-seronegative. The CDR3 nucleotides are TGTGCCAGCAGCCAACTACAGACAGGGATGAACACTGAAGCTTTCTTT. Residues: CASSQLQTGMNTEAFF.